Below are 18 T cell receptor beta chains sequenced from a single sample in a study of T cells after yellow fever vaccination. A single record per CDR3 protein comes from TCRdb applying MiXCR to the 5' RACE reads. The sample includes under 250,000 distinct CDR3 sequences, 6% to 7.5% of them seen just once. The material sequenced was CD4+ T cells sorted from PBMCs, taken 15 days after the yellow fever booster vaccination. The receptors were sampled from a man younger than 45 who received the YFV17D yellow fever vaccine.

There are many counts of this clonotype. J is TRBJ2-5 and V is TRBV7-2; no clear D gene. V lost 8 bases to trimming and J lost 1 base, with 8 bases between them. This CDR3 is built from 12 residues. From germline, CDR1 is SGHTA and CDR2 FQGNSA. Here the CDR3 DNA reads TGTGCCAGCGCTTGGGGCCAAGAGACCCAGTACTTC. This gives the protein CASAWGQETQYF.

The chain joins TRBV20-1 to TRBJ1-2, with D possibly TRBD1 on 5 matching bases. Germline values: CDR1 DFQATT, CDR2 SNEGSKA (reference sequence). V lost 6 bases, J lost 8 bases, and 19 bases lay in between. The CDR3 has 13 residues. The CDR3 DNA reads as TGCAGTGCCACCCGCGACAGTACTAAAGGCTACACCTTC. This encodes CSATRDSTKGYTF.

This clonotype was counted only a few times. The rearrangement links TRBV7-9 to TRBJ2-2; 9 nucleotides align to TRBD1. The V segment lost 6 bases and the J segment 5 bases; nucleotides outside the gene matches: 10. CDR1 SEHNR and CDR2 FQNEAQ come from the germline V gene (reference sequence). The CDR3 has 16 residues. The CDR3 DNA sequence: TGTGCCAGCAGGCCATCCATCGGGACAGGGACCGGGGAGCTGTTTTTT. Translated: CASRPSIGTGTGELFF.

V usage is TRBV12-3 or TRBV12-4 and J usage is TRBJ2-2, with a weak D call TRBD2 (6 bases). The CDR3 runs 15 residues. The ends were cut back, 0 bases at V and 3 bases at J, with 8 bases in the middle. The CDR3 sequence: CASSLAGGDTGELFF. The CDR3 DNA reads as TGTGCCAGCAGTTTAGCGGGAGGTGACACCGGGGAGCTGTTTTTT.

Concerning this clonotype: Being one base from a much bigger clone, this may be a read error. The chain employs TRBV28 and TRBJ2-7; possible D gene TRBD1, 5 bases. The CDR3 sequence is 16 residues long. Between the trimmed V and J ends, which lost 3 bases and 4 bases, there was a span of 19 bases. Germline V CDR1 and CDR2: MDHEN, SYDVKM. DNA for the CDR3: TGTGCCAGCAGTTTCGGCTATGACAGTGCAGTTTACGAGCAGTACTTC. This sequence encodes CASSFGYDSAVYEQYF.

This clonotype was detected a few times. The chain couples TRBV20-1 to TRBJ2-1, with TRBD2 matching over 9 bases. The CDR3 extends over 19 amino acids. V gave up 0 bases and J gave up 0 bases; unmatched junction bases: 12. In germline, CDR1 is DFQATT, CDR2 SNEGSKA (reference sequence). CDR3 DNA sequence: TGCAGTGCTAGAGATCACTCGGCTAGCGGGGCTAGCTCCTACAATGAGCAGTTCTTC. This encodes CSARDHSASGASSYNEQFF.

CDR3 amino acids: CASTDREGYGYTF. In DNA, the CDR3 is TGTGCCAGCACTGACAGGGAGGGCTATGGCTACACCTTC. V and J are TRBV12-3 or TRBV12-4 and TRBJ1-2, with 7 bases matching TRBD1. V lost 7 bases and J lost 4; bases outside the gene matches: 6. This CDR3 has 13 residues.

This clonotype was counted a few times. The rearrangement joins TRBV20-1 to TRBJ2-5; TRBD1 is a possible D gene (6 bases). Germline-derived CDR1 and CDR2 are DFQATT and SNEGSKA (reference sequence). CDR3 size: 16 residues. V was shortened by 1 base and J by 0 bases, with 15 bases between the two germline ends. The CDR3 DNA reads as TGCAGTGCTAGAGTTTCAGGACAGCCGTACCAAGAGACCCAGTACTTC. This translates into CSARVSGQPYQETQYF.

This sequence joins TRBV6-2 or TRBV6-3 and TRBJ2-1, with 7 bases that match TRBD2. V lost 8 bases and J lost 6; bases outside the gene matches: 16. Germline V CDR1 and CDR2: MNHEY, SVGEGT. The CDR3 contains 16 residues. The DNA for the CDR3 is TGTGCCAGCCCACCTAGACCCGCGGGAGTGGTCAATGAGCAGTTCTTC. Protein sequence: CASPPRPAGVVNEQFF.

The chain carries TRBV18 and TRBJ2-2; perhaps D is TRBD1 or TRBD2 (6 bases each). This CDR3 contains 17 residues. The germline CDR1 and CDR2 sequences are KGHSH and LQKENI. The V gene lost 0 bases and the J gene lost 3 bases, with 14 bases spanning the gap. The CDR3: CASSPPWGAKDTGELFF. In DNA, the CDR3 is TGTGCCAGCTCACCACCGTGGGGGGCCAAGGACACCGGGGAGCTGTTTTTT. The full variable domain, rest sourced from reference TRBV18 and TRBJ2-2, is NAGVMQNPRHLVRRRGQEARLRCSPMKGHSHVYWYRQLPEEGLKFMVYLQKENIIDESGMPKERFSAEFPKEGPSILRIQQVVRGDSAAYFCASSPPWGAKDTGELFFGEGSRLTVL.

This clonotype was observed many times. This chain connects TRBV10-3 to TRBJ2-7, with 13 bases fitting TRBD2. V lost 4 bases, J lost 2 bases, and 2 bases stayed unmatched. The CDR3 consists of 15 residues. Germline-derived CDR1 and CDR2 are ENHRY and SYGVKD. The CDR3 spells CAISGTSGGAYEQYF. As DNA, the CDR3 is TGTGCCATCAGTGGAACTAGCGGGGGGGCCTACGAGCAGTACTTC.

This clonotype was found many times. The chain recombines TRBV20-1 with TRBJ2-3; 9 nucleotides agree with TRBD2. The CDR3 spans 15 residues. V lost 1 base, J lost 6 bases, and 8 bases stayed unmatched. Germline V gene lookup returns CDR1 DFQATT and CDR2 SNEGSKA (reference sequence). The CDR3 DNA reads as TGCAGTGCTAGAGTGGGCGGGAGGGCCGCGGATACGCAGTATTTT. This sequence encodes CSARVGGRAADTQYF.

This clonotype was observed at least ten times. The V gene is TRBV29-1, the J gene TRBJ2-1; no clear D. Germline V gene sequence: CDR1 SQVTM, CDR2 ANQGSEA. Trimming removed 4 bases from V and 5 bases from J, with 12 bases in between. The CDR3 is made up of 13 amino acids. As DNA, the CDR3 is TGCAGCGTTGTTAGGTCGGAGAACAATGAGCAGTTCTTC. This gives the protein CSVVRSENNEQFF.

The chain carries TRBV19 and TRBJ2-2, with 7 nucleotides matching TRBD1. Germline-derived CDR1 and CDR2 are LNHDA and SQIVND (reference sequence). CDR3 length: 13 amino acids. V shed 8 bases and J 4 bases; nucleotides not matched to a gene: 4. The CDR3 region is CASGDRLTGELFF. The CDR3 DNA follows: TGTGCCAGTGGGGACAGACTCACCGGGGAGCTGTTTTTT.

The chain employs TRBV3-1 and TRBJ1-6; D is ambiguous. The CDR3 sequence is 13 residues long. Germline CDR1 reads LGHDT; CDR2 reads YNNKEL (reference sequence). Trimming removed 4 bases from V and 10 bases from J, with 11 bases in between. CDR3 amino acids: CASSPKTASPLHF. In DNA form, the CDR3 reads TGTGCCAGCAGCCCGAAGACGGCCTCACCCCTCCACTTT.

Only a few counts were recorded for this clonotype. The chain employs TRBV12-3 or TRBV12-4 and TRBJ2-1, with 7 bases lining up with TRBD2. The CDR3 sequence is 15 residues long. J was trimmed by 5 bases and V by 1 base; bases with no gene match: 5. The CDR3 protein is CASSLGPGLHNEQFF. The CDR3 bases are TGTGCCAGCAGTTTAGGTCCGGGACTACACAATGAGCAGTTCTTC.

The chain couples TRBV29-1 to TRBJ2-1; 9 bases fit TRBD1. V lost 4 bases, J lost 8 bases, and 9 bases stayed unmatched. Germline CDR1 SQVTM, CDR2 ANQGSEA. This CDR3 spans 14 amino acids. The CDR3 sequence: CSVGSTGTGYEQFF. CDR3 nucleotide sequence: TGCAGCGTTGGGTCCACCGGGACAGGGTATGAGCAGTTCTTC.

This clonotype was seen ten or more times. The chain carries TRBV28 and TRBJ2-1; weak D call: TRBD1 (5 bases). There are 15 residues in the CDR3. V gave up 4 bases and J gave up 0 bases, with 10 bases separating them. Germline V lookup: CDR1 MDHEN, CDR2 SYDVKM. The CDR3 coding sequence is TGTGCCAGCAGTTCCGGACAAGCCTCCTACAATGAGCAGTTCTTC. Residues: CASSSGQASYNEQFF.